Below are 15 T cell receptor beta chains sequenced from a single sample in a study of PD-1 blockade in classical Hodgkin lymphoma. Using immunoSEQ multiplex PCR, the repertoire was profiled, and TCRdb retains in-frame clones only, with some absent. The sample contains roughly 40,000 clones, 70% to 80% of which appear only once. After autologous stem cell transplantation all patients relapsed, and prior brentuximab vedotin exposure differed between cohorts. Material: peripheral blood mononuclear cells (PBMCs), obtained at baseline. These receptor sequences come from a human donor with classical Hodgkin lymphoma.

The V and J genes are TRBV27 and TRBJ2-1, with D perhaps TRBD1 or TRBD2 (6 bases each). The V end lost 0 bases, the J end lost 9 bases, and 15 bases lay between the germline ends. Germline loops: CDR1 MNHEY, CDR2 SMNVEV (reference sequence). The CDR3 totals 15 residues. CDR3 sequence reads: CASSLSRAGEAEQFF. The DNA of the CDR3 is TGTGCCAGCAGTTTATCGCGGGCAGGGGAGGCTGAGCAGTTCTTC.

The rearrangement links TRBV28 to TRBJ2-7; D is unclear. Per the germline V gene, CDR1 is MDHEN and CDR2 is SYDVKM. The CDR3 covers 12 residues. The ends were cut back, 3 bases at V and 5 bases at J, with 8 bases in the middle. CDR3 coding DNA: TGTGCCAGCAGTTTGCGTACGGACGAGCAGTACTTC. Amino acid sequence: CASSLRTDEQYF.

V gene TRBV30 combines with J gene TRBJ1-2; D unclear. The CDR3 sequence is 11 residues long. Between the trimmed V and J ends, which lost 7 bases and 8 bases, there was a span of 14 bases. Germline assignment: CDR1 GTSNPN and CDR2 SVGIG (reference sequence). CDR3 bases: TGTGCCTTCTTAGGGAGGGTCGGCTACACCTTC. Its protein product is CAFLGRVGYTF.

This rearrangement joins TRBV28 to TRBJ2-2, with D uncertain. The CDR3 spans 12 residues. With 9 bases removed from V and 4 bases from J, the gap between germline ends came to 9 bases. CDR1 MDHEN and CDR2 SYDVKM come from the germline V gene. The CDR3 spells CASFRSTGELFF. The CDR3 coding sequence is TGTGCCAGTTTCAGATCCACCGGGGAGCTGTTTTTT.

This clone was seen only once. The chain employs TRBV7-2 and TRBJ1-1; D unclear. The CDR3 consists of 19 residues. Germline V lookup: CDR1 SGHTA, CDR2 FQGNSA. V shed 2 bases and J shed 4 bases, with 26 bases lying between them. The CDR3: CASSLRPPPTGSELTEAFF. The DNA for the CDR3 is TGTGCCAGCAGCTTAAGGCCCCCTCCCACGGGATCCGAACTCACTGAAGCTTTCTTT.

The rearrangement joins TRBV7-9 to TRBJ2-7, with D uncertain. This CDR3 comprises 12 residues. V lost 5 bases and J lost 3, with 8 bases in between. Germline assignment: CDR1 SEHNR and CDR2 FQNEAQ (reference sequence). The CDR3 loop reads CASSRDGYEQYF. The CDR3 DNA follows: TGTGCCAGCAGCCGTGACGGCTACGAGCAGTACTTC. The entire variable domain, with the rest obtained from reference TRBV7-9 and TRBJ2-7, is as follows: DTGVSQNPRHKITKRGQNVTFRCDPISEHNRLYWYRQTLGQGPEFLTYFQNEAQLEKSRLLSDRFSAERPKGSFSTLEIQRTEQGDSAMYLCASSRDGYEQYFGPGTRLTVT.

Only a few counts were recorded for this clone. The chain recombines TRBV4-2 with TRBJ1-5; 9 positions match TRBD1. CDR3 length: 16 amino acids. From germline, CDR1 is LGHNA and CDR2 YNFKEQ. V lost 0 bases and J lost 4; bases outside the gene matches: 4. This chain's CDR3 is CASSQDEQGANQPQHF. The CDR3, as DNA: TGTGCCAGCAGCCAAGATGAACAGGGGGCGAATCAGCCCCAGCATTTT.

The rearrangement joins TRBV30 to TRBJ1-5, with D hard to call. This CDR3 has 13 amino acids. Per the germline V gene, CDR1 is GTSNPN and CDR2 is SVGIG (reference sequence). V lost 0 bases and J lost 2, with 5 bases in between. The CDR3 region has the DNA TGTGCCTGGAGTGTAGGAGGCAATCAGCCCCAGCATTTT. Its translation is CAWSVGGNQPQHF.

By share of the sample, this clone is medium-sized. This chain uses TRBV30 with TRBJ1-1, with a weak D call TRBD1 (6 bases). Germline CDR1 is GTSNPN and CDR2 is SVGIG (reference sequence). V was cut by 3 bases and J by 0 bases, with 14 bases left in between. The CDR3 runs to 15 residues. CDR3 protein: CAWRKGGYMNTEAFF. The CDR3 region has the DNA TGTGCCTGGAGGAAGGGGGGTTACATGAACACTGAAGCTTTCTTT.

This chain connects TRBV28 to TRBJ1-4, with D hard to call. Deletions cut 7 bases from V and 9 bases from J, with 9 bases between. The germline V gene has CDR1 MDHEN and CDR2 SYDVKM. This CDR3 region has 11 residues. The CDR3: CASTSTKKLFF. The CDR3 DNA sequence: TGTGCCAGCACATCGACCAAAAAACTGTTTTTT. The full variable domain, rest sourced from reference TRBV28 and TRBJ1-4, is DVKVTQSSRYLVKRTGEKVFLECVQDMDHENMFWYRQDPGLGLRLIYFSYDVKMKEKGDIPEGYSVSREKKERFSLILESASTNQTSMYLCASTSTKKLFFGSGTQLSVL.

The chain joins TRBV11-2 to TRBJ2-7; TRBD1 agrees at 10 bases. V dropped 4 bases and J dropped 5; count of bases not matched to a gene: 5. CDR1 and CDR2 (germline): SGHAT, FQNNGV. The CDR3 consists of 14 residues. CDR3 region: CASSSWTGGHEQYF. CDR3 DNA sequence: TGTGCCAGCAGCTCTTGGACAGGGGGACACGAGCAGTACTTC. Combining the CDR3 with reference TRBV11-2 and TRBJ2-7 gives the whole variable domain EAGVAQSPRYKIIEKRQSVAFWCNPISGHATLYWYQQILGQGPKLLIQFQNNGVVDDSQLPKDRFSAERLKGVDSTLKIQPAKLEDSAVYLCASSSWTGGHEQYFGPGTRLTVT.

The gene calls are TRBV5-4 and TRBJ1-2, with D perhaps matching TRBD1 (6 bases). CDR1 SGHNT and CDR2 YYREEE come from the germline V gene (reference sequence). Trimming took off 3 bases at V and 6 bases at J, with 18 bases between the two ends. The CDR3 sequence is 15 residues long. CDR3 DNA: TGTGCCAGCAGCTGGGGGGATTACAAGGGGGATGGCTACACCTTC. This sequence encodes CASSWGDYKGDGYTF.

This clone has only a few counts. The chain employs TRBV4-1 and TRBJ2-3; perhaps TRBD2 as D (6 bases). V was cut by 4 bases and J by 4 bases, with 12 bases left in between. In germline, CDR1 is MGHRA, CDR2 YSYEKL. The CDR3 sequence is 14 residues long. The CDR3, as DNA: TGCGCCAGCAGCCCCGTTCCTAGCGCAGATACGCAGTATTTT. Protein sequence: CASSPVPSADTQYF.

This clone was detected only once. The rearrangement uses TRBV7-9 and TRBJ2-1, with TRBD1 matching over 9 bases. Germline-derived CDR1 and CDR2 are SEHNR and FQNEAQ (reference sequence). CDR3 length: 15 amino acids. V shed 8 bases, J shed 5 bases, and the junction held 10 bases outside the gene matches. The CDR3 spells CASSPGTGLNNEQFF. CDR3 DNA: TGTGCCAGCTCACCCGGGACAGGGCTCAACAATGAGCAGTTCTTC.

In this sample, this clone turned up a few times. This sequence joins TRBV7-2 and TRBJ2-1; TRBD2 aligns across 14 bases. Looked up from germline, CDR1 is SGHTA and CDR2 is FQGNSA. Trimming at V came to 7 bases and at J to 6 bases, leaving 2 bases not matched to a gene. The CDR3 runs to 14 residues. CDR3 DNA: TGTGCCAGCACCGGGACTAGCGGGGGCAATGAGCAGTTCTTC. As protein: CASTGTSGGNEQFF.